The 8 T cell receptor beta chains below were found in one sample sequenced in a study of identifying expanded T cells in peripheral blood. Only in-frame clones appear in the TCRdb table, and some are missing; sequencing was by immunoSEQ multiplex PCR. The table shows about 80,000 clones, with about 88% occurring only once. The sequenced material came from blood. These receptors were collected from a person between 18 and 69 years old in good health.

The CDR3: CASTLKTSGYYEQYF. CDR3 DNA: TGTGCCAGCACCCTGAAGACTAGCGGCTACTACGAGCAGTACTTC. The V and J genes are TRBV28 and TRBJ2-7; 9 bases are shared with TRBD2. CDR1 and CDR2 (germline): MDHEN, SYDVKM. The CDR3 contains 15 residues. The V and J ends lost 7 bases and 3 bases, in that order; junction bases with no gene match: 10.

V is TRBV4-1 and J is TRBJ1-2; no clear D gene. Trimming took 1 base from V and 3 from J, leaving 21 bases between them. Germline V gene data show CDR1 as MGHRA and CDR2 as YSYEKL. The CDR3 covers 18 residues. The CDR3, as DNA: TGCGCCAGCAGCCAAGGAAGCCCCCGAGCTCCCCAACACTATGGCTACACCTTC. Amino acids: CASSQGSPRAPQHYGYTF.

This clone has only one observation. CDR3 residues: CASSEQSWGYEQYF. The DNA for the CDR3 is TGCGCCAGCAGTGAACAATCATGGGGCTACGAGCAGTACTTC. The chain couples TRBV10-1 to TRBJ2-7, with D uncertain. The germline V gene has CDR1 WNHNN and CDR2 SYGVQD (reference sequence). The V end was cut by 3 bases, the J end by 3 bases, with 12 bases between. This CDR3 region has 14 residues.

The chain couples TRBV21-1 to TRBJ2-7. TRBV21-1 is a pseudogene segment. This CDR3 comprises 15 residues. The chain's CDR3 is CASSKGGAITYEQYF. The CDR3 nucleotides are TGTGCCAGCAGCAAAGGGGGGGCGATTACCTACGAGCAGTACTTC.

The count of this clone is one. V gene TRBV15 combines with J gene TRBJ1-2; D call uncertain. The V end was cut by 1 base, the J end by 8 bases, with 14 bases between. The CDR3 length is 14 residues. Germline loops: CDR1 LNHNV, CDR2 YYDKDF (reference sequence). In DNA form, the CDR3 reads TGTGCCACCAGCAGAGCGTGGGGTTCTTACGGCTACACCTTC. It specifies CATSRAWGSYGYTF. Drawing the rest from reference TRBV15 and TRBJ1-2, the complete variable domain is DAMVIQNPRYQVTQFGKPVTLSCSQTLNHNVMYWYQQKSSQAPKLLFHYYDKDFNNEADTPDNFQSRRPNTSFCFLDIRSPGLGDTAMYLCATSRAWGSYGYTFGSGTRLTVV.

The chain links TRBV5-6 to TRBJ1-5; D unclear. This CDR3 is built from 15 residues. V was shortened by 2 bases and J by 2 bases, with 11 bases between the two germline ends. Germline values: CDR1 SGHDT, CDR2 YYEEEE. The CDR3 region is CASSFGRWGNQPQHF. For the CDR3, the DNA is TGTGCCAGCAGCTTTGGGCGTTGGGGCAATCAGCCCCAGCATTTT. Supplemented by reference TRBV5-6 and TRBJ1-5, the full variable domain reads DAGVTQSPTHLIKTRGQQVTLRCSPKSGHDTVSWYQQALGQGPQFIFQYYEEEERQRGNFPDRFSGHQFPNYSSELNVNALLLGDSALYLCASSFGRWGNQPQHFGDGTRLSIL.

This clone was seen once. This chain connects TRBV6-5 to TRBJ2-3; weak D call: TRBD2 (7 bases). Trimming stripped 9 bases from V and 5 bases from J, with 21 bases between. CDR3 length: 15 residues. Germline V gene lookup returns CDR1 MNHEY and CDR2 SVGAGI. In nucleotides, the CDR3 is TGTGCCAGTAGAAAGGGCTGGGGGGGCCAAGATACGCAGTATTTT. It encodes CASRKGWGGQDTQYF.

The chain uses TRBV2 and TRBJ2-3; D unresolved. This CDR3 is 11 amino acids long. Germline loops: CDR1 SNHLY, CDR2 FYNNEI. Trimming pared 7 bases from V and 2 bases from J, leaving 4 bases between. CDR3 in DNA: TGTGCCAGCACTTACACAGATACGCAGTATTTT. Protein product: CASTYTDTQYF.